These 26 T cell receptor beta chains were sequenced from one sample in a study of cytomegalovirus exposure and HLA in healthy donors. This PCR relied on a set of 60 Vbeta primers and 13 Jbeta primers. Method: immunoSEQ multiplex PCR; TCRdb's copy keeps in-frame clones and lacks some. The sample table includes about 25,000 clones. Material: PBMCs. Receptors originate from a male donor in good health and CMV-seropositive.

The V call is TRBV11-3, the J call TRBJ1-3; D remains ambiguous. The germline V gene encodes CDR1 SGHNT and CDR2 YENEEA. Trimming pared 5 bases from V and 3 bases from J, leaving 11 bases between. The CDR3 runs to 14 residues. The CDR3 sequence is CASSHGFDGNTIYF. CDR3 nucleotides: TGTGCCAGCAGCCACGGGTTTGATGGAAACACCATATATTTT.

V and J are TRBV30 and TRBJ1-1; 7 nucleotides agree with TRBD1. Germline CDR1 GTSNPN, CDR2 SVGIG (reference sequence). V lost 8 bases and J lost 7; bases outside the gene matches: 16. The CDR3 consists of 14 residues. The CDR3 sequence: CAQQVLDRESEAFF. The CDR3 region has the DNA TGTGCCCAACAGGTTCTCGACAGGGAGAGTGAAGCTTTCTTT.

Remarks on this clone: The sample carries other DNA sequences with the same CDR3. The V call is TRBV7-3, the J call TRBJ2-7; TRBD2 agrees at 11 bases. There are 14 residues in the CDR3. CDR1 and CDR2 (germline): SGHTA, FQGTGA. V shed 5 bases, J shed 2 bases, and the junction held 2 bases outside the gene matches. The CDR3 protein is CASSLAGGPYEQYF. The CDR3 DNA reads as TGTGCCAGCAGCCTAGCGGGGGGACCCTACGAGCAGTACTTC. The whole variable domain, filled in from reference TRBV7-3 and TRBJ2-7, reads GAGVSQTPSNKVTEKGKYVELRCDPISGHTALYWYRQSLGQGPEFLIYFQGTGAADDSGLPNDRFFAVRPEGSVSTLKIQRTERGDSAVYLCASSLAGGPYEQYFGPGTRLTVT.

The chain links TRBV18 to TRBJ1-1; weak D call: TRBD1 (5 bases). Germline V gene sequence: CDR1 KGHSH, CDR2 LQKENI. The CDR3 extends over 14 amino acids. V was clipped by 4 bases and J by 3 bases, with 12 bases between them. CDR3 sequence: CASSQRQRDTEAFF. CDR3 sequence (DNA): TGTGCCAGCTCACAAAGACAGAGAGACACTGAAGCTTTCTTT. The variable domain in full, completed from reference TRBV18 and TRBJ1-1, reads NAGVMQNPRHLVRRRGQEARLRCSPMKGHSHVYWYRQLPEEGLKFMVYLQKENIIDESGMPKERFSAEFPKEGPSILRIQQVVRGDSAAYFCASSQRQRDTEAFFGQGTRLTVV.

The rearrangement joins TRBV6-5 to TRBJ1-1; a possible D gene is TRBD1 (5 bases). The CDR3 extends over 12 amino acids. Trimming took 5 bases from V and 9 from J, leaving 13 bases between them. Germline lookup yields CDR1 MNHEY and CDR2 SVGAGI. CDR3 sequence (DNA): TGTGCCAGCAGTACGTTGGAGGGGCAAGCTTTCTTT. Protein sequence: CASSTLEGQAFF.

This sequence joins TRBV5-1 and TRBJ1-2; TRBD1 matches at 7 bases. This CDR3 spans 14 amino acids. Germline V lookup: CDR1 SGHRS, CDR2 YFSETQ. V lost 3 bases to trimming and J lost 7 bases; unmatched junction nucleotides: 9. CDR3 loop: CASSSQTGSSGYTF. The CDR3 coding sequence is TGCGCCAGCAGCTCCCAGACAGGGTCGAGTGGCTACACCTTC.

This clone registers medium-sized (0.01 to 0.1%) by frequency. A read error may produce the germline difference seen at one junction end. The CDR3 coding sequence is TGTGCCAGCAGTCGGGGGGGCTCCGACAATGAGCAGTTCTTC. Amino acid sequence: CASSRGGSDNEQFF. V gene TRBV27 combines with J gene TRBJ2-1; the match to TRBD2 covers 8 bases. CDR1 MNHEY and CDR2 SMNVEV come from the germline V gene (reference sequence). The CDR3 is 14 amino acids.

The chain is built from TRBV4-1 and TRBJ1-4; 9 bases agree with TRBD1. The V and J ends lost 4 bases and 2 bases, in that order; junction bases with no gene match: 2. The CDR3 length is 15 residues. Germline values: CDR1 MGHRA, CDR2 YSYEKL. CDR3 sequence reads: CASSPGTGTNEKLFF. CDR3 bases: TGCGCCAGCAGCCCCGGGACAGGGACTAATGAAAAACTGTTTTTT.

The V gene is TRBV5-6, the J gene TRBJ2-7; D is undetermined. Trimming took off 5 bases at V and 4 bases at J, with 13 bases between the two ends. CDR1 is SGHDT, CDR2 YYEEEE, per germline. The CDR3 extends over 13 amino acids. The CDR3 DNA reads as TGTGCCAGCAGTTTGAGGCGGCTTTACGAGCAGTACTTC. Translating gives CASSLRRLYEQYF.

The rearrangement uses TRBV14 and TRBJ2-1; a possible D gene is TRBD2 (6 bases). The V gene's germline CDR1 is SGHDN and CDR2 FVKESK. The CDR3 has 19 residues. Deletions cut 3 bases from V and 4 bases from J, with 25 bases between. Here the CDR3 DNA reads TGTGCCAGCAGCCAGGAAGACAACTCACTCGGGGGAACGTACAATGAGCAGTTCTTC. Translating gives CASSQEDNSLGGTYNEQFF. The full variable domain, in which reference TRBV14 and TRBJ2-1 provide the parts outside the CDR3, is EAGVTQFPSHSVIEKGQTVTLRCDPISGHDNLYWYRRVMGKEIKFLLHFVKESKQDESGMPNNRFLAERTGGTYSTLKVQPAELEDSGVYFCASSQEDNSLGGTYNEQFFGPGTRLTVL.

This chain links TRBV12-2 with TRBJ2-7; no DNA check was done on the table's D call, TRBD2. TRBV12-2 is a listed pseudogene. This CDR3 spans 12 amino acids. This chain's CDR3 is CASRSEGLEQYF. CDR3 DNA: TGTGCAAGTCGCTCGGAGGGTCTCGAGCAGTACTTC.

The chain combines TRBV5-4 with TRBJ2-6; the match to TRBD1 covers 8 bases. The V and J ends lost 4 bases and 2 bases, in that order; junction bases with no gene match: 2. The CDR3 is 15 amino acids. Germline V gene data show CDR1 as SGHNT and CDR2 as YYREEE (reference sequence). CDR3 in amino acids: CASSATGAGANVLTF. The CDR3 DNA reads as TGTGCCAGCAGCGCGACAGGGGCTGGGGCCAACGTCCTGACTTTC.

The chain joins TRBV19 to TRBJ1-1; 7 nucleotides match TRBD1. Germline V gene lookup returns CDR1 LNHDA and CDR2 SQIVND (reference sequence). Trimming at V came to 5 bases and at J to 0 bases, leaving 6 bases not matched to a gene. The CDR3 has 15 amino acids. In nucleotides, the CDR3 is TGTGCCAGTAGTGTCACGGGACAGATGAACACTGAAGCTTTCTTT. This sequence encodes CASSVTGQMNTEAFF.

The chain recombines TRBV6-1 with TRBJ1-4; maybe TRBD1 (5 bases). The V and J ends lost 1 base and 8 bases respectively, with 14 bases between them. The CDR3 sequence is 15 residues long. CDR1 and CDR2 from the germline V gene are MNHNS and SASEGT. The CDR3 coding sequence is TGTGCCAGCAGTGAAGTTCAGGGCGATGGGGAAAAACTGTTTTTT. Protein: CASSEVQGDGEKLFF.

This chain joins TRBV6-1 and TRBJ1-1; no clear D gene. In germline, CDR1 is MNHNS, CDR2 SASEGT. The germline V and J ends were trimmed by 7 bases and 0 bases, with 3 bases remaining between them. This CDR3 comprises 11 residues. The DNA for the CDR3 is TGTGCCAGCACAGTGAACACTGAAGCTTTCTTT. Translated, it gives CASTVNTEAFF.

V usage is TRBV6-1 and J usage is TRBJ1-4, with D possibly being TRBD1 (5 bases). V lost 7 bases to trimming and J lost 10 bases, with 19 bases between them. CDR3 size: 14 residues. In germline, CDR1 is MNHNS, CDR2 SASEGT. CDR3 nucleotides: TGTGCCAGCACCCTAAACCCGACAGCCCCAAAACTGTTTTTT. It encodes CASTLNPTAPKLFF.

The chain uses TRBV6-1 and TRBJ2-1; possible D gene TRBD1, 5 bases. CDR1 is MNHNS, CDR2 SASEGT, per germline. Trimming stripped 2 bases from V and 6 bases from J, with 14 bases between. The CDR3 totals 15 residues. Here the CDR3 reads CASSEYSRVVNEQFF. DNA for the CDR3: TGTGCCAGCAGTGAATACTCCAGGGTGGTCAATGAGCAGTTCTTC.

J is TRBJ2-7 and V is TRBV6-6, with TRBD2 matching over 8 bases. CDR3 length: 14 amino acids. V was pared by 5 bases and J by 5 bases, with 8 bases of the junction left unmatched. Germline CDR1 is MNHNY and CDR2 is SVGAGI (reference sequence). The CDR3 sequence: CASSTKAGANEQYF. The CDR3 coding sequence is TGTGCCAGCAGTACAAAAGCGGGAGCCAACGAGCAGTACTTC.

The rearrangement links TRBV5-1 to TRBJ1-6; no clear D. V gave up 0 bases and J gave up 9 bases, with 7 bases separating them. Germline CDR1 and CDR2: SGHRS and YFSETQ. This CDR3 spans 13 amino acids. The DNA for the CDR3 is TGCGCCAGCAGCTTGGGTGACTTTTCACCCCTCCACTTT. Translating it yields CASSLGDFSPLHF.

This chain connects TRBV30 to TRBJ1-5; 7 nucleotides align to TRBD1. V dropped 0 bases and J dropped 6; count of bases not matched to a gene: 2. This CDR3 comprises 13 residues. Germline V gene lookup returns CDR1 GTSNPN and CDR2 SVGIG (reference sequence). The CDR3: CAWSVTGTQPQHF. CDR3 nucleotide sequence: TGTGCCTGGAGTGTGACAGGGACTCAGCCCCAGCATTTT.

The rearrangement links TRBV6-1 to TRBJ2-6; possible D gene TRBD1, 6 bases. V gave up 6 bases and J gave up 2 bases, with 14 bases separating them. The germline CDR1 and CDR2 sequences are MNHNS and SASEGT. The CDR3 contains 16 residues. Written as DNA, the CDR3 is TGTGCCAGCAGGGAAACAGGGTTACCTGGGGCCAACGTCCTGACTTTC. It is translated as CASRETGLPGANVLTF.

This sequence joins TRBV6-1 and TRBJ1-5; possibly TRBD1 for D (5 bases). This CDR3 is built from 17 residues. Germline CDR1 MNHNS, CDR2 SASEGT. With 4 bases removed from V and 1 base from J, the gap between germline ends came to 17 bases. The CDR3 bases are TGTGCCAGCAGTGTCCTACACACAGGATACAGCAATCAGCCCCAGCATTTT. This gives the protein CASSVLHTGYSNQPQHF.

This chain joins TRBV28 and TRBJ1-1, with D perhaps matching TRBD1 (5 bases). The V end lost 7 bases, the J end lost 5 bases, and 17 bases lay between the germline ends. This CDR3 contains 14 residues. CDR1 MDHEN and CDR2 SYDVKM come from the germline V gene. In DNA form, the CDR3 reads TGTGCCAGCACCCCACCTGGGGGGATGACTGAAGCTTTCTTT. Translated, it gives CASTPPGGMTEAFF.

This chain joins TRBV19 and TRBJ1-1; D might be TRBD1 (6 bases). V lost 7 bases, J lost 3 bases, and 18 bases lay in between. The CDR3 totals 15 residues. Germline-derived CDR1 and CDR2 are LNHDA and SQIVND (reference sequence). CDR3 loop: CASKWARGSHTEAFF. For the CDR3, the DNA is TGTGCCAGTAAATGGGCGAGGGGGTCTCACACTGAAGCTTTCTTT.

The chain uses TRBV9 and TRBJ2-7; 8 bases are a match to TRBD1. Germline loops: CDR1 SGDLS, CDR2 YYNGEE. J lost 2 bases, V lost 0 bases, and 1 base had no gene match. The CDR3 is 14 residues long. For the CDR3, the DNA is TGTGCCAGCAGCGTAGCAGGGGGCCCCTACGAGCAGTACTTC. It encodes CASSVAGGPYEQYF.

CDR3 in DNA: TGTGCCAGTCGACAGGGAAATACCCACGAGCAGTACTTC. It codes for CASRQGNTHEQYF. The chain couples TRBV19 to TRBJ2-7, with 7 bases identical to TRBD1. Trimming removed 8 bases from V and 5 bases from J; junction bases left unmatched: 9. The CDR3 is 13 residues long. Germline V gene data show CDR1 as LNHDA and CDR2 as SQIVND (reference sequence).